The present T cell receptor (beta chain) was sequenced within a study of T cell responses to AZD1222 COVID-19 vaccine. Broader study findings: Epitopes outside B.1.351 and B.1.1.7 mutated regions reportedly drew nearly half of spike TCRs. In a largely white British group with more females than males, clonal diversity was possibly underestimated.

To note about this clone: No antigen is known for it.

Germline V gene sequence: CDR1 SGDLS, CDR2 YYNGEE. The CDR3 has 15 residues. The ends lost 4 bases at V and 7 bases at J; junction bases unmatched: 6. Using immunoSEQ multiplex PCR, the repertoire was profiled, and TCRdb retains in-frame clones only, with some absent. The sample has 84,000 or so clones; 80% to 90% are singletons. This TCR came from an adult in good health. This sample comprised peripheral blood, obtained on day 0 of AZD1222 vaccination. The V call is TRBV9, the J call TRBJ2-1; 12 bases map to TRBD2. The CDR3 reads CASSSRTSGKNEQFF. In nucleotides, the CDR3 is TGTGCCAGCAGCTCCCGGACTAGCGGGAAGAATGAGCAGTTCTTC. The whole variable domain, remainder taken from reference TRBV9 and TRBJ2-1, is DSGVTQTPKHLITATGQRVTLRCSPRSGDLSVYWYQQSLDQGLQFLIQYYNGEERAKGNILERFSAQQFPDLHSELNLSSLELGDSALYFCASSSRTSGKNEQFFGPGTRLTVL.